This is a list of T cell receptor beta chains from one sample in a study of T cell responses to AZD1222 COVID-19 vaccine. The repertoire was sequenced with immunoSEQ multiplex PCR; TCRdb's copy has only in-frame clones and lacks some. This sample carries roughly 120,000 clones, 80% to 90% of them seen once, and the ten largest clones take approximately 1.5%. Specimen: peripheral blood, collected on day 0 of AZD1222 vaccination. These receptors originate from an adult in good health. The CDR3 runs from the conserved cysteine through the conserved F or W. A D gene is named only where the DNA matches it firmly. A row's size may be missing; if present it is once, few, many or a size class.

TRBJ1-2 . TRBV6-6 . TGTGCCAGCAGAAGTCTACAGGTTTTCTATGGCTACACCTTC CASRSLQVFYGYTF
TRBJ2-5 . TRBV18 TRBD2 TGTGCCAGCTCCCGGTGGGGGGGCCAGTACTTC CASSRWGGQYF
TRBJ2-1 . TRBV9 TRBD2 TGTGCCAGCAGCGTAGCGACCGGGACTAGCCGGTATGAGCAGTTCTTC CASSVATGTSRYEQFF
TRBJ2-7 . TRBV29-1 . TGCAGCGTTGAAGGTGGTAGGGGGAGCTCCTACGAGCAGTACTTC CSVEGGRGSSYEQYF
TRBJ2-5 . TRBV4-3 TRBD1 TGCGCCAGCAGCCAAGAGTTGGGACAGGGGGGAGAGACCCAGTACTTC CASSQELGQGGETQYF
TRBJ1-2 . TRBV19 . TGTGCCAGTAGTTCTCCCAGGAGGGACTATGGCTACACCTTC CASSSPRRDYGYTF
TRBJ1-2 . TRBV19 . TGTGCCAGTAGCCAGGTCCCTAAGGGCTACACCTTC CASSQVPKGYTF
TRBJ1-2 . TRBV3-1/TRBV3-2 TRBD1 TGTGCCAGCAGCCAAGATCCACAGGGGGACTATGGCTACACCTTC CASSQDPQGDYGYTF
TRBJ2-1 . TRBV18 TRBD2 TGTGCCAGCTCACCATCGGGACTAGCGGGAGGGTCCAATGAGCAGTTCTTC CASSPSGLAGGSNEQFF
TRBJ1-5 . TRBV10-2 . TGCGCCAGCAGTGAGGAGATCAGGGAGGATGGCAATCAGCCCCAGCATTTT CASSEEIREDGNQPQHF
TRBJ2-6 . TRBV25-1 . TGTGCCAGTGGAGGTATGGTCGGAGGGAGCGGGGCCAACGTCCTGACTTTC CASGGMVGGSGANVLTF
TRBJ1-5 . TRBV12-2 . TGTGCAAGTCGCTTTGCGGTAAGAAAGCCCCAGCATTTT CASRFAVRKPQHF
TRBJ1-1 . TRBV3-1/TRBV3-2 TRBD1 TGTGCCAGCAGCCAAGTTCCAGGGGGAAACACTGAAGCTTTCTTT CASSQVPGGNTEAFF
TRBJ2-1 once TRBV5-4 TRBD2 TGTGCCAGCAGCGGGGCTAGCGGCAATGAGCAGTTCTTC CASSGASGNEQFF
TRBJ2-1 . TRBV3-1/TRBV3-2 TRBD2 TGTGCCAGCAGCCAGATTGGGACTAGCGGGCTGGATGAGCAGTTCTTC CASSQIGTSGLDEQFF
TRBJ2-1 . TRBV3-1/TRBV3-2 . TGTGCCAGCAGCCAAGAAAGCCCTATCGATGAGCAGTTCTTC CASSQESPIDEQFF
TRBJ1-2 . TRBV6-5 TRBD1 TGTGCCAGCAGCAGATGGGGGACAGCCAATTATGGCTACACCTTC CASSRWGTANYGYTF
TRBJ2-3 . TRBV5-1 TRBD2 TGCGCCAGCAGCTTGGAGGCGTTAGCGGGGTATACGCAGTATTTT CASSLEALAGYTQYF
TRBJ1-1 . TRBV3-1/TRBV3-2 . TGTGCCAGCAGCCACTCCAGGGTTGAAGCTTTCTTT CASSHSRVEAFF
TRBJ2-5 . TRBV11-2 . TGTGCCAGCAGCTTTGGGGGGAAAGAGACCCAGTACTTC CASSFGGKETQYF
TRBJ1-2 few TRBV30 . TGTGCCTGGAGTGTTTTCACAGGGTATGGCTACACCTTC CAWSVFTGYGYTF
TRBJ1-1 . TRBV11-3 . TGTGCCAGCAGCTTAGTGGGTAAGGCTGAAGCTTTCTTT CASSLVGKAEAFF
TRBJ1-5 . TRBV2 . TGTGCCAGCAGTCTCGGGTCTCGGAATCAGCCCCAGCATTTT CASSLGSRNQPQHF
TRBJ1-5 . TRBV7-2 . TGTGCCAGCAGCTTAGAGGGGAGGCTGGCCCAGCATTTT CASSLEGRLAQHF
TRBJ2-3 . TRBV5-1 TRBD2 TGCGCCAGCAGCTCGGGACTAGCGGGGGGGCCGACAGATACGCAGTATTTT CASSSGLAGGPTDTQYF
TRBJ2-7 . TRBV11-2 . TGTGCCAGCAGCCCTTCGGAAGACGAGCAGTACTTC CASSPSEDEQYF
TRBJ2-5 . TRBV6-2/TRBV6-3 TRBD1 TGTGCCAGCAGTCTAACCGGGACAGCTAAAGAGACCCAGTACTTC CASSLTGTAKETQYF
TRBJ2-7 . TRBV10-1 TRBD1 TGCGCCAGCAGTAGCCGGGACAGGCCCCCCTACGAGCAGTACTTC CASSSRDRPPYEQYF
TRBJ1-6 few TRBV30 . TGTGCCTGGACCCTTAGGCATAATTCACCCCTCCACTTT CAWTLRHNSPLHF
TRBJ1-4 . TRBV7-9 . TGTGCCAGCAGCCCCCCGGACACTGCAACTAATGAAAAACTGTTTTTT CASSPPDTATNEKLFF
TRBJ1-2 . TRBV7-6 TRBD1 TGTGCCAGCAGCCCGGGGACAGGGTTCTCTCTATTCTATGGCTACACCTTC CASSPGTGFSLFYGYTF
TRBJ2-7 . TRBV7-2 . TGTGCCAGCAGCTCAGGTTTGGCCGCGGGCACCGAGCAGTACTTC CASSSGLAAGTEQYF
TRBJ1-2 . TRBV3-1/TRBV3-2 . TGTGCCAGCAGCATAGGCTATGGCTACACCTTC CASSIGYGYTF
TRBJ1-2 . TRBV3-1/TRBV3-2 . TGTGCCACCACCCTACGGGGAGTCGATGGCTACACCTTC CATTLRGVDGYTF
TRBJ2-1 . TRBV3-1/TRBV3-2 . TGTGCCAGCAGCCCCGGAGGGGGGAGGGCGGGCAATGAGCAGTTCTTC CASSPGGGRAGNEQFF
TRBJ2-3 few TRBV27 . TGTGCCAGCAGTTTAGTGCGGCTGAAATCCTCCACAGATACGCAGTATTTT CASSLVRLKSSTDTQYF
TRBJ1-6 few TRBV7-2 . TGTGCCAGCAGCTTAGTTCGGGGGACGGGTTCACCCCTCCACTTT CASSLVRGTGSPLHF
TRBJ1-1 once TRBV14 TRBD1 TGTGCCAGCAGCCGCACAGGGGCACGGACTGAAGCTTTCTTT CASSRTGARTEAFF
TRBJ1-1 . TRBV7-8 . TGTGCCAGCAGCTTAGTGAACACTGAAGCTTTCTTT CASSLVNTEAFF
TRBJ2-3 . TRBV5-4 TRBD2 TGTGCCAGCAGCGTTGGTCCAGGAGGCGGGAGGCCAGATACGCAGTATTTT CASSVGPGGGRPDTQYF
TRBJ2-1 once TRBV9 . TGTGCCAGCAGGAGAGGAGGGCAGTCCTACAATGAGCAGTTCTTC CASRRGGQSYNEQFF
TRBJ1-1 . TRBV18 . TGTGCCAGCTCACCCCGGGAGACTGAAGCTTTCTTT CASSPRETEAFF
TRBJ1-6 . TRBV9 TRBD1 TGTGCCAGCAGCGCTATGACAGGGATCGGTAATTCACCCCTCCACTTT CASSAMTGIGNSPLHF